The clone carrying this T cell receptor (beta chain) is a singleton in its sample. The source of the sample is a study of memory CD4+ T cells and cytomegalovirus serostatus. Single viable CD3+CD4+CD8-CD45RO+ cells were sorted as the memory CD4+ T cells. Positive selection with CD4 microbeads enriched total CD4+ T cells. This table comes from immunoSEQ multiplex PCR, and its TCRdb copy is limited to in-frame clones, with some not included. The profile shows over 60,000 clones, 82% of them singletons. Sequencing was carried out using memory CD4+ T cells from blood. This clonotype was obtained from an adult in good health and CMV-seronegative.

The CDR3 nucleotides are TGTGCCAGCAGCTCCGGGACAGGGCTCCAATACGAGCAGTACTTC. Amino acid sequence: CASSSGTGLQYEQYF. This chain uses TRBV5-4 with TRBJ2-7; TRBD1 matches 9 bases. CDR3 length: 15 residues. Trimming cost V 3 bases and J 4 bases; bases outside gene matches: 8. Germline V gene data show CDR1 as SGHNT and CDR2 as YYREEE (reference sequence).